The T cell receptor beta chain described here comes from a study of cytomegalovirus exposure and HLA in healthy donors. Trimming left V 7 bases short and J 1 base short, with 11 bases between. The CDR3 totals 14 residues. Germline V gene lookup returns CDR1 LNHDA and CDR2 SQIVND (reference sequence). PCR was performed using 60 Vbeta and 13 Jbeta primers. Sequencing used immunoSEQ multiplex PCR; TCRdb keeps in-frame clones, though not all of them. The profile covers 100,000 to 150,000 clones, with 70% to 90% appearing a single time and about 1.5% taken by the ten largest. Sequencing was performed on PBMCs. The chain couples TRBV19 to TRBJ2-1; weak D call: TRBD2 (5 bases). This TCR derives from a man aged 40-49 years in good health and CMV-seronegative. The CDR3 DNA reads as TGTGCCAGTACACAAGGACTTTCCTACAATGAGCAGTTCTTC. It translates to CASTQGLSYNEQFF. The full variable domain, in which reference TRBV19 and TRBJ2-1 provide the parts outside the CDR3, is DGGITQSPKYLFRKEGQNVTLSCEQNLNHDAMYWYRQDPGQGLRLIYYSQIVNDFQKGDIAEGYSVSREKKESFPLTVTSAQKNPTAFYLCASTQGLSYNEQFFGPGTRLTVL.